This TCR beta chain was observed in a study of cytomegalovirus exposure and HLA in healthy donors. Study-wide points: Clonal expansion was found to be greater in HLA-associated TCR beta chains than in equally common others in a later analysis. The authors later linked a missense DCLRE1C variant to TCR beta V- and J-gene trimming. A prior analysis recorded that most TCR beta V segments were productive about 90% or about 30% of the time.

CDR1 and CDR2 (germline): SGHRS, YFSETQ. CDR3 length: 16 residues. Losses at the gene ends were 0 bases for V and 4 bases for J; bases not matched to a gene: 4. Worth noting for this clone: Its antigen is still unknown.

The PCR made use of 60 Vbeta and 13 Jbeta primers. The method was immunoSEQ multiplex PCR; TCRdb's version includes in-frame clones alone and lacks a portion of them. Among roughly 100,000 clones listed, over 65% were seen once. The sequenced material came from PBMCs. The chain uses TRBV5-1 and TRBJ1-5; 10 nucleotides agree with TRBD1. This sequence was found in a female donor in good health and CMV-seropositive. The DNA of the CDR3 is TGCGCCAGCAGCTTGGGAGGACAGGGGGAGAATCAGCCCCAGCATTTT. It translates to CASSLGGQGENQPQHF. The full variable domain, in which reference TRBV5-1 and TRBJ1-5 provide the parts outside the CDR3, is KAGVTQTPRYLIKTRGQQVTLSCSPISGHRSVSWYQQTPGQGLQFLFEYFSETQRNKGNFPGRFSGRQFSNSRSEMNVSTLELGDSALYLCASSLGGQGENQPQHFGDGTRLSIL.